The clone carrying this T cell receptor (beta chain) was detected ten times or more. Its antigen is still unknown. CD8+CD57+ cell expansion had been shown by flow cytometry in patients chosen for sequencing. Both TCR beta VDJ combination and CDR3 sequence profiling were carried out. Genomic DNA was the template for this profiling. Each CDR3 protein gets one entry after TCRdb re-called the reads with MiXCR. The sample includes roughly 180,000 distinct CDR3 sequences, 45% to 60% of them seen just once. Germline-derived CDR1 and CDR2 are DFQATT and SNEGSKA (reference sequence). There are 14 residues in the CDR3. V was trimmed by 3 bases and J by 0 bases, leaving 9 bases between them. The data were taken from a study of CD8+CD57+ T cells in acquired aplastic anemia. Study results and limitations: Patients and controls shared over 25 CD8+ CDR3 sequences, which appeared highly expressed in patients and within their immunodominant clones.

This rearrangement joins TRBV20-1 to TRBJ2-1; TRBD2 is a possible D gene (6 bases). This clonotype was obtained from a human donor with aplastic anemia. The specimen sequenced was sorted CD4+, CD8+, or CD8+CD57+ T cells (not recorded which) from PBMCs. The CDR3 DNA reads as TGCAGTGCTAGGGTTAGCGGCTCCTACAATGAGCAGTTCTTC. It yields the protein CSARVSGSYNEQFF.